The rows below give T cell receptor beta chains drawn from one sample of a study of blood T cell repertoires in COVID-19. Some clones are missing from TCRdb's copy, which holds only in-frame ones; the method was immunoSEQ multiplex PCR. The sample lists 300,000 to 350,000 clones; 75% to 90% were seen once. Source material: PBMCs or T cells enriched from blood (not recorded which). The receptors stem from a young man who had recovered from COVID-19. CDR3s include the opening cysteine and the closing phenylalanine or tryptophan. The D gene is left open where the match is weak. Some rows mark clone size as missing; the rest say once, few, many or name a class of expanded clone.

D,V,J,size,DNA,CDR3
-,TRBV3-1/TRBV3-2,TRBJ1-1,-,TGTGCCAGCAGCCAAGATGGTGGGAGGGGGAACACTGAAGCTTTCTTT,CASSQDGGRGNTEAFF
-,TRBV12-3/TRBV12-4,TRBJ2-2,-,TGTGCCAGCTTTTATACGAACACCGGGGAGCTGTTTTTT,CASFYTNTGELFF
TRBD1,TRBV3-1/TRBV3-2,TRBJ2-7,-,TGTGCCAGCAGCCAAGATGGGGGGACAGGGGTCTACGAGCAGTACTTC,CASSQDGGTGVYEQYF
-,TRBV28,TRBJ1-1,-,TGTGCCAGCACTATGAACACTGAAGCTTTCTTT,CASTMNTEAFF
-,TRBV5-1,TRBJ1-3,-,TGCGCCAGCAGCTTGTTCTCCGGAAACACCATATATTTT,CASSLFSGNTIYF
-,TRBV19,TRBJ2-1,-,TGTGCCAGTAGTACCTTGACAGGCCCCCATCCGTTCTTC,CASSTLTGPHPFF
-,TRBV7-8,TRBJ1-6,-,TGTGCCAGCACCCCGTTCGGTGCGGGGGCGAATAATTCACCCCTCCACTTT,CASTPFGAGANNSPLHF
-,TRBV4-3,TRBJ1-6,-,TGCGCCAGCAGCCAAGAAACCGCCAGGGCTTCACCCCTCCACTTT,CASSQETARASPLHF
TRBD1,TRBV19,TRBJ1-5,-,TGTGCCAGTGATTGGACAGGGAATCAGCCCCAGCATTTT,CASDWTGNQPQHF
-,TRBV19,TRBJ2-2,-,TGTGCCAGTAGTATCGGGTTTCCAGGGGAGCTGTTTTTT,CASSIGFPGELFF
TRBD1,TRBV7-2,TRBJ1-1,few,TGTGCCAGCAGCTTAGGACAGGGGAACACTGAAGCTTTCTTT,CASSLGQGNTEAFF
-,TRBV5-1,TRBJ1-1,-,TGCGCCAGCAGCCCTAACGCTGAGGGTAGTGAAGCTTTCTTT,CASSPNAEGSEAFF
TRBD1,TRBV19,TRBJ2-1,-,TGTGCCAGTAGACATCGAACAGGGGGGAATGACAATGAGCAGTTCTTC,CASRHRTGGNDNEQFF
TRBD1,TRBV19,TRBJ1-1,-,TGTGCCAGTAGTTCCCCGGGACAGGGAGGTCCTGAAGCTTTCTTT,CASSSPGQGGPEAFF
-,TRBV12-5,TRBJ2-1,once,TGTGCTGCGGCGGGGTACAATGAGCAGTTCTTC,CAAAGYNEQFF
-,TRBV3-1/TRBV3-2,TRBJ1-4,-,TGTGCCAGCAGCGGCGGCCTTAATGAAAAACTGTTTTTT,CASSGGLNEKLFF
-,TRBV6-5,TRBJ1-2,once,TGTGCCAGCACCACAAGGGAGGGTAAGGGCTACACCTTC,CASTTREGKGYTF
-,TRBV12-3/TRBV12-4,TRBJ1-2,once,TGTGCCAGCAGTTTTGGCAACTATGGCTACACCTTC,CASSFGNYGYTF
TRBD2,TRBV5-1,TRBJ2-5,-,TGCGCCAGCACCGTGGGGACTACTCAAGAGACCCAGTACTTC,CASTVGTTQETQYF
-,TRBV7-2,TRBJ1-3,-,TGTGCCAGCAGCTACGGGACACTCCAATCTGGAAACACCATATATTTT,CASSYGTLQSGNTIYF
-,TRBV7-6,TRBJ2-3,-,TGTGCCAGCAGCTTAGCGCCGACTCCAGATACGCAGTATTTT,CASSLAPTPDTQYF
-,TRBV6-1,TRBJ1-2,-,TGTGCCAGCAGTGAAAGGGGGAGCTATGGCTACACCTTC,CASSERGSYGYTF
-,TRBV7-3,TRBJ1-1,-,TGTGCCAGCAGCTTATTACGGGGGGCGAGAACTGAAGCTTTCTTT,CASSLLRGARTEAFF
-,TRBV4-1,TRBJ2-3,-,TGCGCCAGCAGCCGCACTAGCACAGATACGCAGTATTTT,CASSRTSTDTQYF
TRBD1,TRBV19,TRBJ1-2,-,TGTGCCAGTAGTATAAGCCGACAGGGGACCAACTATGGCTACACCTTC,CASSISRQGTNYGYTF
TRBD1,TRBV2,TRBJ1-2,-,TGTGCCAGCAGTGACTTAAACGGACAGGGAGGATATGGCTACACCTTC,CASSDLNGQGGYGYTF
TRBD2,TRBV5-1,TRBJ2-5,-,TGCGCCAGCAGCTTCCGGGTTGCGGGGGGCGAAGAGACCCAGTACTTC,CASSFRVAGGEETQYF
TRBD2,TRBV5-4,TRBJ2-7,-,TGTGCCAGCAGCTTGCTAGCGGGGGACTACGAGCAGTACTTC,CASSLLAGDYEQYF
TRBD2,TRBV5-1,TRBJ2-5,-,TGCGCCAGCAGCTTAGGACTAGTTGAGTTACAAGAGACCCAGTACTTC,CASSLGLVELQETQYF
-,TRBV3-1/TRBV3-2,TRBJ2-7,-,TGTGCCAGCAGCCAAAGGGGTTTAGGCACCCGGCAGTACTTC,CASSQRGLGTRQYF
TRBD1,TRBV5-4,TRBJ2-4,-,TGTGCCAGCAGCCTAACGGACAGGGGGAACATTCAGTACTTC,CASSLTDRGNIQYF
-,TRBV7-9,TRBJ1-4,-,TGTGCCAGCAGCGCTAACAATCAGGGTGAAAAACTGTTTTTT,CASSANNQGEKLFF
TRBD1,TRBV3-1/TRBV3-2,TRBJ2-2,-,TGTGCCAGCAGCCAGAGGGACAGGGTAGGCACCGGGGAGCTGTTTTTT,CASSQRDRVGTGELFF
-,TRBV2,TRBJ1-2,-,TGTGCCAGCAATCCTAATGGTGCTAACTATGGCTACACCTTC,CASNPNGANYGYTF
-,TRBV3-1/TRBV3-2,TRBJ1-4,-,TGTGCCAGCAGCCAGGCGTACGACAGGGAAAAACTGTTTTTT,CASSQAYDREKLFF
TRBD2,TRBV11-1,TRBJ2-3,few,TGTGCCAGCAGCTTAGATGCGGGAGTCACAGATACGCAGTATTTT,CASSLDAGVTDTQYF